Sequencing of this T cell receptor (beta chain) was carried out in a study of T cell responses to AZD1222 COVID-19 vaccine. Profiling relied on immunoSEQ multiplex PCR, and the TCRdb table lists in-frame clones only, not all of them. This table holds about 180,000 clones, roughly 91% found once. Trimming left V 1 base short and J 7 bases short, with 14 bases between. The germline V gene has CDR1 LGHNA and CDR2 YSLEER. The CDR3 consists of 15 residues. Sample: peripheral blood, taken 28 days after the second AZD1222 dose. This rearrangement joins TRBV4-3 to TRBJ1-3; D gene ambiguous. The sequence was collected from an adult who received the AZD1222 COVID-19 vaccine. CDR3 sequence reads: CASSQVPAGQNTIYF. Here the CDR3 DNA reads TGCGCCAGCAGCCAAGTTCCTGCTGGTCAGAACACCATATATTTT.